The clone carrying this T cell receptor beta chain was seen a single time. The CDR3 loop spans 13 amino acids. Between the trimmed V and J ends, which lost 2 bases and 3 bases, there was a span of 8 bases. Per germline, CDR1 MNHNY and CDR2 SVGAGI (reference sequence). This sample is drawn from a study of blood T cell repertoires in COVID-19. Overall study context: COVID-19 samples from acute and convalescent phases originated in the United States, Italy and Spain. From T cells, B-cell-depleted T cells, or PBMCs came the material, which was cDNA or gDNA.

Repertoires were generated with immunoSEQ multiplex PCR, while TCRdb's copy carries only in-frame clones and drops some. The repertoire holds some 180,000 clones, roughly 80% seen once, with 6% to 8.5% in the top ten. Sequences were obtained from peripheral blood. V gene TRBV6-6 combines with J gene TRBJ2-7; D remains unclear. The receptor's source is a man aged 55 to 70 with acute or convalescent COVID-19. CDR3 nucleotides: TGTGCCAGCAGTTACGGGCTGAACTACGAGCAGTACTTC. The encoded protein is CASSYGLNYEQYF.